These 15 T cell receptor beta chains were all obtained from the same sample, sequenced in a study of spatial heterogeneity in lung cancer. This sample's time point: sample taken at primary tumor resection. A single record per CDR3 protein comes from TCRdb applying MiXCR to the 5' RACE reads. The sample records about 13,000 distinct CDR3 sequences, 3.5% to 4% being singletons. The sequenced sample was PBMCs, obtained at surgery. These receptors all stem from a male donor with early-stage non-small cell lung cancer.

The DNA of the CDR3 is TGCAGTGCTAGAGAGTGGGGGGGCACTAGCGGGAGGCAGCAGTTCTTC. This translates into CSAREWGGTSGRQQFF. V is TRBV20-1 and J is TRBJ2-1; TRBD2 matches 12 bases. Germline trimming cut 0 bases from V and 11 bases from J; bases unmatched to any gene: 11. The germline CDR1 and CDR2 sequences are DFQATT and SNEGSKA (reference sequence). This CDR3 is 16 amino acids long.

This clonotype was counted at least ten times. For the CDR3, the DNA is TGCGCCAGCAGCGAAGGGGGCAATGAGCAGTTCTTC. Amino acid sequence: CASSEGGNEQFF. The chain joins TRBV4-1 to TRBJ2-1; D is possibly TRBD1 (6 bases). The V end was cut by 5 bases, the J end by 6 bases, with 8 bases between. The CDR3 has 12 residues. CDR1 and CDR2 (germline): MGHRA, YSYEKL.

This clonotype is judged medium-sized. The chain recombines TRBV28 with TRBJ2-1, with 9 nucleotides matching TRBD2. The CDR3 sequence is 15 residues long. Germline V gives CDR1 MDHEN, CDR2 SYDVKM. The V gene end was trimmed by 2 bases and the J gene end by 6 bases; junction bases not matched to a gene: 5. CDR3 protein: CASSLTREGRNEQFF. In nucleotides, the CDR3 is TGTGCCAGCAGTTTAACGCGGGAGGGCCGCAATGAGCAGTTCTTC.

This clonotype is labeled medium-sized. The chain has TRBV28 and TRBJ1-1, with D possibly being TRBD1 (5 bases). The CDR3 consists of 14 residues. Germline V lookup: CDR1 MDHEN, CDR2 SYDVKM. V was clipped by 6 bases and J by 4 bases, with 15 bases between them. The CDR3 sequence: CASRPGQSGTEAFF. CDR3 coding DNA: TGTGCCAGCAGGCCAGGACAATCGGGCACTGAAGCTTTCTTT.

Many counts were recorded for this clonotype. The CDR3 protein is CASTPGDIAYEQYF. CDR3 in DNA: TGTGCCAGCACCCCAGGGGACATCGCCTACGAGCAGTACTTC. This sequence joins TRBV6-2 or TRBV6-3 and TRBJ2-7, with D tentatively TRBD1 (6 bases). V lost 7 bases and J 2 bases, leaving 15 bases between the germline ends. The CDR3 is made up of 14 amino acids. Germline CDR1 and CDR2: MNHEY and SVGEGT.

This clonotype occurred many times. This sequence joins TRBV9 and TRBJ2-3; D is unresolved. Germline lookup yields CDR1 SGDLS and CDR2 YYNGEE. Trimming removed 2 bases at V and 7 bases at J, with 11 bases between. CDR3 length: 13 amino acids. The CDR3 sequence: CASSVAEPNTQYF. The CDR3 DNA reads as TGTGCCAGCAGCGTGGCAGAACCCAATACGCAGTATTTT. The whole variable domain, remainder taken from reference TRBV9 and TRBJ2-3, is DSGVTQTPKHLITATGQRVTLRCSPRSGDLSVYWYQQSLDQGLQFLIQYYNGEERAKGNILERFSAQQFPDLHSELNLSSLELGDSALYFCASSVAEPNTQYFGPGTRLTVL.

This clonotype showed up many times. Here the CDR3 reads CSVEGNTEAFF. The CDR3 bases are TGCAGCGTTGAAGGTAACACTGAAGCTTTCTTT. The chain joins TRBV29-1 to TRBJ1-1; D is unclear. The length of the CDR3 is 11 residues. With 1 base removed from V and 2 bases from J, the gap between germline ends came to 2 bases. Germline V gene data show CDR1 as SQVTM and CDR2 as ANQGSEA.

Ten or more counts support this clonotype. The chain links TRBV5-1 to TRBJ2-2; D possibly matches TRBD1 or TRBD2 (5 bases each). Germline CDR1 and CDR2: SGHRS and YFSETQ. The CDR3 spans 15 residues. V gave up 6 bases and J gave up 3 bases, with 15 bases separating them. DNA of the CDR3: TGCGCCAGCAACCCGGGGCAGGCGTACACCGGGGAGCTGTTTTTT. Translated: CASNPGQAYTGELFF.

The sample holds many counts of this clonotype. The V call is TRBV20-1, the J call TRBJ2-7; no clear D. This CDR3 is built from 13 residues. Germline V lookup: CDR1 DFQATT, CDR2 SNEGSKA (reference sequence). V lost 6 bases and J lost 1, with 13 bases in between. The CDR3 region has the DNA TGCAGTGCCCGGGCGGATTCATCCTACGAGCAGTACTTC. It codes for CSARADSSYEQYF.

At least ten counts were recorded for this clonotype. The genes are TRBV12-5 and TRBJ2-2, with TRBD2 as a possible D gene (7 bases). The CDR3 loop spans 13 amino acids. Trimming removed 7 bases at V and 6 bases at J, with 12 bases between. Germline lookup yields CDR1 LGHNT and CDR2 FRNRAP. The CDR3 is CASALGGAGELFF. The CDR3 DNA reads TGTGCTAGTGCCCTAGGGGGGGCCGGGGAGCTGTTTTTT.

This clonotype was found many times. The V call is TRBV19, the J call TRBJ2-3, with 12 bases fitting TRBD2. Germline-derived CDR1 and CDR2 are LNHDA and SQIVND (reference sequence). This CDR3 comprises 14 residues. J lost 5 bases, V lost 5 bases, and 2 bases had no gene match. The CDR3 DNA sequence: TGTGCCAGTAGTCGACTAGCGGGAGAAGATACGCAGTATTTT. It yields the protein CASSRLAGEDTQYF.

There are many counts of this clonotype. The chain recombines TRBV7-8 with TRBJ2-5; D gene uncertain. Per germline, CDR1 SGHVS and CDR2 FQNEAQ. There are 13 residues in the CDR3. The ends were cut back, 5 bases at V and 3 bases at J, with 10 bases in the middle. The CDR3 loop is CASSPRPEETQYF. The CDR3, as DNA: TGTGCCAGCAGCCCCAGGCCCGAAGAGACCCAGTACTTC.

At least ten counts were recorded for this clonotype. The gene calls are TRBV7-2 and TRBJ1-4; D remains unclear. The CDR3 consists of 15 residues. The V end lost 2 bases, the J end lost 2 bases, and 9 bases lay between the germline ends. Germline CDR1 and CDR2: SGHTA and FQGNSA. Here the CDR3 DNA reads TGTGCCAGCAGCTTATTCGGCAGTACTAATGAAAAACTGTTTTTT. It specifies CASSLFGSTNEKLFF.

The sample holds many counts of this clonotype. CDR3 sequence: CAWSVGGGYTF. DNA of the CDR3: TGTGCCTGGAGTGTAGGGGGTGGCTACACCTTC. The rearrangement joins TRBV30 to TRBJ1-2, with D possibly TRBD1 on 6 matching bases. Germline lookup yields CDR1 GTSNPN and CDR2 SVGIG (reference sequence). Between the trimmed V and J ends, which lost 0 bases and 7 bases, there was a span of 6 bases. This CDR3 contains 11 residues.

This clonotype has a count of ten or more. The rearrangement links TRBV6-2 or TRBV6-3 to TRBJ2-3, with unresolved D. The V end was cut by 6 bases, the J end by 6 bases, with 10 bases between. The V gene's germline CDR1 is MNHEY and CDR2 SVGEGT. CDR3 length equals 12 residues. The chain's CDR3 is CASSPTEDTQYF. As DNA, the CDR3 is TGTGCCAGCAGCCCAACCGAGGATACGCAGTATTTT.